The source of this T cell receptor beta chain is a study of regulatory T cells in long-lasting Graves disease. Study-level findings and limits: Lower TCR diversity characterized persistent Graves' patients relative to newly diagnosed patients.

Stated time point: newly diagnosed GD, antithyroid drugs for less than 3 months. Construction of the TCR library relied on RNA isolated from PBMCs. Collection of peripheral blood (roughly 9.3 milliliters) was done using EDTA tubes. The V gene's germline CDR1 is LGHDT and CDR2 YNNKEL (reference sequence). V lost 2 bases and J 0 bases, leaving 8 bases between the germline ends. The length of the CDR3 is 16 residues. This clonotype has only a few counts. Its cognate antigen is unknown. The TCR beta library used iRepertoire HTBI primers with Arm-PCR amplification of CDR3. TCRdb analysed the multiplex PCR reads with MiXCR anew, one entry per CDR3 protein. The table has some 350,000 distinct CDR3 sequences, about 16% seen once. A further study also used this sample, focusing on T cells in Graves' hyperthyroidism and ophthalmopathy.

The receptor was isolated from a young woman with Graves disease. This rearrangement joins TRBV3-1 to TRBJ2-6; D not certain. Sequencing was performed on peripheral blood mononuclear cells (PBMCs), taken at new diagnosis, from a patient treated with antithyroid drugs. This CDR3 is CASSQSWDSGANVLTF. CDR3 in DNA: TGTGCCAGCAGCCAATCGTGGGACTCTGGGGCCAACGTCCTGACTTTC.